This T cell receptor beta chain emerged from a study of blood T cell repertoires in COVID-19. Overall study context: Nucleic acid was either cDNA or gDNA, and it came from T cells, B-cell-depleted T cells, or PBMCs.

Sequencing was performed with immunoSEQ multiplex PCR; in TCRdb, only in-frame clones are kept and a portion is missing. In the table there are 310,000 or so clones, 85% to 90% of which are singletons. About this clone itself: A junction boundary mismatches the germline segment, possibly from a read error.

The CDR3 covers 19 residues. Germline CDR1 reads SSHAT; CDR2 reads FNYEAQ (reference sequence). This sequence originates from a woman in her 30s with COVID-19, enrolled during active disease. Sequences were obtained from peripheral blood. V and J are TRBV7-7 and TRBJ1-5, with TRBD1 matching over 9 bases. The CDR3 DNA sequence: TGTGCTAGCAGCTTAGGGAGGCCCCCTACAGGGGGCGTTCGTCAGCCCCAGCATTTT. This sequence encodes CASSLGRPPTGGVRQPQHF.